This TCR beta chain was sequenced during a study of T cells in Graves' hyperthyroidism and ophthalmopathy. Study-level results: A 13 V-J signature model discriminated ophthalmopathy versus stable hyperthyroidism.

A note on this clonotype: Its target is not known.

Germline loops: CDR1 LNHDA, CDR2 SQIVND (reference sequence). V was shortened by 1 base and J by 5 bases, with 17 bases between the two germline ends. This CDR3 contains 16 residues. Researchers amplified the TCR beta CDR3 regions from RNA transcripts. In the first-round RT-PCR of the TCR CDR3, the HTBI primer set was used. TCRdb reanalysed the multiplex PCR reads using MiXCR and keeps one entry per CDR3 protein. The sample contains about 700,000 distinct CDR3 sequences, less than 45% of which appear only once. The J gene is TRBJ1-1, the V gene TRBV19, with D possibly TRBD1 on 6 matching bases. The clonotype originates from an adult man with Graves' disease, either hyperthyroidism or ophthalmopathy (not recorded which). The sequencing input was peripheral blood or thyroid tissue (not recorded which). The CDR3 nucleotides are TGTGCCAGTAGTATAGGAGTCGGGGGGGCGAGGACTGAAGCTTTCTTT. Translated, it gives CASSIGVGGARTEAFF.